This is a list of T cell receptor beta chains from one sample in a study of blood T cell repertoires in COVID-19. The data were produced by immunoSEQ multiplex PCR, yet TCRdb's version contains in-frame clones alone and is incomplete. Among about 230,000 clones listed, around 84% were seen once. The sequencing input was peripheral blood. Receptors originate from a man between 50 and 59 years old with COVID-19, enrolled during active disease. CDR3s include the opening cysteine and the closing phenylalanine or tryptophan. Fields, in order: J gene, clone size, V gene, CDR3 length, D gene, CDR3 DNA, CDR3 protein. The D gene is left open where the match is weak. Size is omitted from some rows. Given values are once, few, many or a class for expanded clones.

TRBJ1-4,.,TRBV2,15,.,TGTGCCAGCAGATCTCTTCCAGGGCAAAATGAAAAACTGTTTTTT,CASRSLPGQNEKLFF
TRBJ1-4,.,TRBV19,16,TRBD1,TGTGCCAGTAGTCGAGGACAGGGGGCCGCTAATGAAAAACTGTTTTTT,CASSRGQGAANEKLFF
TRBJ2-2,.,TRBV7-9,15,.,TGTGCCAGCAGCTTGGATTGGGAGTACACCGGGGAGCTGTTTTTT,CASSLDWEYTGELFF
TRBJ1-5,.,TRBV7-8,15,.,TGTGCCAGCAGCGACACCAGGGGTAACAATCAGCCCCAGCATTTT,CASSDTRGNNQPQHF
TRBJ2-2,.,TRBV9,14,.,TGTGCCAGCAGCGCCCTTAACAGGGCCGGGGAGCTGTTTTTT,CASSALNRAGELFF
TRBJ2-2,once,TRBV28,17,TRBD2,TGTGCCAGCAGTCTGGGGAGGGGTTGGGCGAACACCGGGGAGCTGTTTTTT,CASSLGRGWANTGELFF
TRBJ1-5,.,TRBV19,15,TRBD1,TGTGCCAGTAGTATGCCCGGGACAGGCAATCAGCCCCAGCATTTT,CASSMPGTGNQPQHF
TRBJ2-1,.,TRBV7-9,14,TRBD2,TGTGCCAGCAGTGAGCGGGAGTCATTTAATGAGCAGTTCTTC,CASSERESFNEQFF
TRBJ1-2,.,TRBV29-1,14,TRBD1,TGCAGCGTTGGACGGACAGGGGGCAACTATGGCTACACCTTC,CSVGRTGGNYGYTF
TRBJ2-2,.,TRBV5-4,15,.,TGTGCCAGCAGCTTGTCGTTCAGAAACACCGGGGAGCTGTTTTTT,CASSLSFRNTGELFF
TRBJ2-1,.,TRBV10-1,15,TRBD2,TGCGCCAGCAGTGAGGGACTAGCGGGATACAATGAGCAGTTCTTC,CASSEGLAGYNEQFF
TRBJ1-5,few,TRBV19,16,.,TGTGCCAGTAGTATCCTGGCGGGCGGGGGGAGTCAGCCCCAGCATTTT,CASSILAGGGSQPQHF
TRBJ2-7,.,TRBV18,19,TRBD2,TGTGCCAGCTCACCACCGGGACTAGCGGGAGGTTCTAGCCTCTACGAGCAGTACTTC,CASSPPGLAGGSSLYEQYF
TRBJ1-1,.,TRBV27,13,.,TGTGCCAGCAGTTTAGCAGGGTTCACTGAAGCTTTCTTT,CASSLAGFTEAFF
TRBJ2-7,.,TRBV12-5,15,TRBD1,TGTGCTAGTGGTTTCAGGACAGGGGTTCATAGCGAGCAGTACTTC,CASGFRTGVHSEQYF
TRBJ1-1,.,TRBV5-4,15,.,TGTGCCAGCAGCTTGGCCGGACAGATCCACACTGAAGCTTTCTTT,CASSLAGQIHTEAFF
TRBJ2-7,.,TRBV10-3,13,TRBD1,TGTGCCAACCGACGGGACAGAGAGTACGAGCAGTACTTC,CANRRDREYEQYF
TRBJ2-7,.,TRBV6-6,16,TRBD1,TGTGCCAGCAGTTACCTTTTAGGGGGCGAGTCCTACGAGCAGTACTTC,CASSYLLGGESYEQYF